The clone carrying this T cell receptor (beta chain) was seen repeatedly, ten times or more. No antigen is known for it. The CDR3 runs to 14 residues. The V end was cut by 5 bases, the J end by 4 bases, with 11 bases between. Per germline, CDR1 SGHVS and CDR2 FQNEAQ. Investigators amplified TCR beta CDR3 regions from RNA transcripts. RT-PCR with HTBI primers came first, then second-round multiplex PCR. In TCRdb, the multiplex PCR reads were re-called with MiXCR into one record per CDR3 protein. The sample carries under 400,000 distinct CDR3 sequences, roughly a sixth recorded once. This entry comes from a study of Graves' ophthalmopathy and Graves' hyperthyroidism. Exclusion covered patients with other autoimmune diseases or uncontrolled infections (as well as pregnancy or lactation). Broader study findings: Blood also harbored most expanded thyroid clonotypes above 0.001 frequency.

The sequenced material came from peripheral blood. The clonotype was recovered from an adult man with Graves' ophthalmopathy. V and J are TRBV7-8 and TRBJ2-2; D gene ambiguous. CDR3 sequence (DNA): TGTGCCAGCAGCCCAGTAGCAGGCACCGGGGAGCTGTTTTTT. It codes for CASSPVAGTGELFF. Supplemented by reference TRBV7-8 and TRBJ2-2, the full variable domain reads GAGVSQSPRYKVAKRGQDVALRCDPISGHVSLFWYQQALGQGPEFLTYFQNEAQLDKSGLPSDRFFAERPEGSVSTLKIQRTQQEDSAVYLCASSPVAGTGELFFGEGSRLTVL.